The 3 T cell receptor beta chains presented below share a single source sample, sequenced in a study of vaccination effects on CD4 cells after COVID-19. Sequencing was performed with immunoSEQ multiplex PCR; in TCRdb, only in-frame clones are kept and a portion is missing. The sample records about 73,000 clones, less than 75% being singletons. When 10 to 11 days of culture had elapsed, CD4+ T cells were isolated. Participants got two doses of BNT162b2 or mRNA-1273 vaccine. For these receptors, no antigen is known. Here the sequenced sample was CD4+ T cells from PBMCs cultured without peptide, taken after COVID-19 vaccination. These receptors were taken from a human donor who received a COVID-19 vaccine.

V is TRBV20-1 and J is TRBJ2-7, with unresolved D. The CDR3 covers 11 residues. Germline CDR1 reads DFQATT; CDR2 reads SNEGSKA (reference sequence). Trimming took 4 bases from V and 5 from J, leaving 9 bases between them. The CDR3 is CSAIYGDEQYV. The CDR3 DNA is TGCAGTGCTATCTATGGGGACGAGCAGTACGTC.

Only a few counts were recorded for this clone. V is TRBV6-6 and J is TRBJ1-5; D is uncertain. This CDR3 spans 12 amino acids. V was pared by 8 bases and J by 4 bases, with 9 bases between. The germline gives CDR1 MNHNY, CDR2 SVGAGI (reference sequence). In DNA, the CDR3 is TGTGCCAGCTGCGGCTCGAATCAGCCCCAGCATTTT. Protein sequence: CASCGSNQPQHF.

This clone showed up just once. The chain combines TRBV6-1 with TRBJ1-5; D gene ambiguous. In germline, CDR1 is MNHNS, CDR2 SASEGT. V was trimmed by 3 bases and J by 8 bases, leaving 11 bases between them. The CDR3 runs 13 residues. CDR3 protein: CASSDDRVKPQHF. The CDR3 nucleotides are TGTGCCAGCAGTGATGATCGGGTGAAGCCCCAGCATTTT.